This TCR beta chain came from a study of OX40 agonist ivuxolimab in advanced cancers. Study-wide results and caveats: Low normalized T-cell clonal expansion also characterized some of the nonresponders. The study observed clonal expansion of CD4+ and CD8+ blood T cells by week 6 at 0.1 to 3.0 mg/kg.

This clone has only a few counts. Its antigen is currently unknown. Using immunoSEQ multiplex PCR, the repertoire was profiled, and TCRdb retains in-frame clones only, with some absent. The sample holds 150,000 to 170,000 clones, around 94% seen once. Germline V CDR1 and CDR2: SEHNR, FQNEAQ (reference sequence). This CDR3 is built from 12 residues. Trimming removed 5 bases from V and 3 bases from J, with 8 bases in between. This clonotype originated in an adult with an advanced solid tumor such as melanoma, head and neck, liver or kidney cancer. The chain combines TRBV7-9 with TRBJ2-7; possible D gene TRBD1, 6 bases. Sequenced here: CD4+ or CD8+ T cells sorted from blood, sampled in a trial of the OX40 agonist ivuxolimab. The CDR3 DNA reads TGTGCCAGCAGCCGGGACATCTACGAGCAGTACTTC. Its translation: CASSRDIYEQYF.